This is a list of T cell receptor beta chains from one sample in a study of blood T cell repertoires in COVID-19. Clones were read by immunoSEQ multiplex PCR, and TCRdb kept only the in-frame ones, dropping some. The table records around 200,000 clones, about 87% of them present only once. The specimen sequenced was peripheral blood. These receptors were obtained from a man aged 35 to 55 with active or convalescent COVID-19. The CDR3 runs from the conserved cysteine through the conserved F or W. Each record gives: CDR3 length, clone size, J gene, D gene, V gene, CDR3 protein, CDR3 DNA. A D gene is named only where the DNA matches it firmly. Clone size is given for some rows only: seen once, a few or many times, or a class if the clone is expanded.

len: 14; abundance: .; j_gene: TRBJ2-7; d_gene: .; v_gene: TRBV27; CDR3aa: CASRRRTPFHEQYF; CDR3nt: TGTGCCAGCAGGCGACGGACACCCTTCCACGAGCAGTACTTC
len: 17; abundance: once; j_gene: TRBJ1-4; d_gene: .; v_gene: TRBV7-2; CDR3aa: CASSLPGQREVGEKLFF; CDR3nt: TGTGCCAGCAGCCTCCCGGGACAAAGAGAAGTGGGGGAAAAACTGTTTTTT
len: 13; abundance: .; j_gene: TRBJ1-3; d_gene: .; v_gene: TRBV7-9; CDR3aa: CASSSGAGNTIYF; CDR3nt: TGTGCCAGCAGTTCGGGGGCTGGAAACACCATATATTTT
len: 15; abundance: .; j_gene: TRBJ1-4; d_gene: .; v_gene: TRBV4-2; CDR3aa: CASSLGQSRGEKLFF; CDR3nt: TGTGCCAGCAGCCTCGGACAGAGCCGGGGAGAAAAACTGTTTTTT
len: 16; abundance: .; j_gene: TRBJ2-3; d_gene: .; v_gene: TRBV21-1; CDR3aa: CASSRGQGASTDTQYF; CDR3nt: TGTGCCAGCAGCAGGGGACAGGGGGCCTCAACAGATACGCAGTATTTT
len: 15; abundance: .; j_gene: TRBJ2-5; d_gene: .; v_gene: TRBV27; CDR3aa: CASRPAGAVIETQYF; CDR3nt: TGTGCCAGCAGACCAGCAGGGGCTGTGATCGAGACCCAGTACTTC
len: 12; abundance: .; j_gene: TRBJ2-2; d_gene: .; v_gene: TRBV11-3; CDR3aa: CASSPRTGELFF; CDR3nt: TGTGCCAGCAGCCCCCGCACCGGGGAGCTGTTTTTT
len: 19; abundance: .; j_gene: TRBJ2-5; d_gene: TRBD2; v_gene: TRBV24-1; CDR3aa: CATGTTHPSGGEGQETQYF; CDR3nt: TGTGCCACCGGTACTACCCACCCGAGCGGGGGTGAGGGGCAAGAGACCCAGTACTTC
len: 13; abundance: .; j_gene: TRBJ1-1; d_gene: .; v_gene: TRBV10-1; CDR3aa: CASSETAVTEAFF; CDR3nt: TGCGCCAGCAGTGAGACAGCGGTCACTGAAGCTTTCTTT
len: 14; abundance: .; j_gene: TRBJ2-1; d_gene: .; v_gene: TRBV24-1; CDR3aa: CATSDPPLVNEQFF; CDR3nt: TGTGCCACCAGTGACCCTCCCCTAGTCAATGAGCAGTTCTTC
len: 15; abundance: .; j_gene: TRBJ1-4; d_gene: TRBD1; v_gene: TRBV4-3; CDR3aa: CASSQGRTGGEKLFF; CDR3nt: TGCGCCAGCAGCCAAGGTCGGACAGGGGGCGAAAAACTGTTTTTT
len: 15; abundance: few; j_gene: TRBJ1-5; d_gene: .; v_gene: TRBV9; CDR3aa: CASSVGPGPYQPQHF; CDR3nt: TGTGCCAGCAGCGTAGGTCCAGGGCCCTATCAGCCCCAGCATTTT
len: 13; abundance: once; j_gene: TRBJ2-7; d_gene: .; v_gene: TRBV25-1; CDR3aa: CASSTSDSYEQYF; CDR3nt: TGTGCCAGCAGTACCTCGGACAGTTACGAGCAGTACTTC
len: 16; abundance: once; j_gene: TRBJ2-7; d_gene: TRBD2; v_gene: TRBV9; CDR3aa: CASSVDAGGGAWEQYF; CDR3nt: TGTGCCAGCAGCGTAGATGCGGGAGGGGGGGCCTGGGAGCAGTACTTC
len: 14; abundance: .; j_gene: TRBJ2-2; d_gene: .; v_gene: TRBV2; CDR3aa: CASEDSTNTGELFF; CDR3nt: TGTGCCAGCGAGGACAGCACGAACACCGGGGAGCTGTTTTTT
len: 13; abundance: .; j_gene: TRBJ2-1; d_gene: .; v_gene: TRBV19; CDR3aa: CASSPDMYNEQFF; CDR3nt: TGTGCCAGTAGCCCCGACATGTACAATGAGCAGTTCTTC
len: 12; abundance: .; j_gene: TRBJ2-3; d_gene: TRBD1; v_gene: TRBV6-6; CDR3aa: CAIRQGEDTQYF; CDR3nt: TGTGCCATCAGACAGGGAGAGGATACGCAGTATTTT
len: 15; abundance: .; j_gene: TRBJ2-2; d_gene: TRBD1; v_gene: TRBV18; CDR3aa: CASSSGTANTGELFF; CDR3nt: TGTGCCAGCTCATCCGGGACAGCGAACACCGGGGAGCTGTTTTTT
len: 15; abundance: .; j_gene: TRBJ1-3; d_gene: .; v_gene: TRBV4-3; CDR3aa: CASSQDTGTGNTIYF; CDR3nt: TGCGCCAGCAGCCAAGATACCGGGACAGGAAACACCATATATTTT